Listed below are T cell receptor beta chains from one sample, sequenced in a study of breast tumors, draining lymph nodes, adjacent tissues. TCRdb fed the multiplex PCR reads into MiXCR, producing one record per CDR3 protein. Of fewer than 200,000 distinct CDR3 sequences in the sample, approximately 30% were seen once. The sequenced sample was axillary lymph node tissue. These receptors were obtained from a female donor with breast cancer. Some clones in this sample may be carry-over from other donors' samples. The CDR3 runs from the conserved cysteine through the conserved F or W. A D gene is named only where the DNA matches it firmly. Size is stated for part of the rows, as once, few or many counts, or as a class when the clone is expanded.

TGCAGTGCTAGAGTTGGCCCGGGACCCTACGAGCAGTACTTC	CSARVGPGPYEQYF	TRBJ2-7	TRBV20-1	14	NA	NA
TGCGCCAGCAGCCTCCCCCCCCCCAGCGATACGCAGTATTTT	CASSLPPPSDTQYF	TRBJ2-3	TRBV4-1	14	NA	many
TGTGCCAGCAGTTCTCTTGTGTCTAGCGGGAGGTTCGGGTCCTACAATGAGCAGTTCTTC	CASSSLVSSGRFGSYNEQFF	TRBJ2-1	TRBV7-3	20	TRBD2	many
TGTGCCATCAGTGAGTCGCGTAGCGGGAGTCGAGCAGATACGCAGTATTTT	CAISESRSGSRADTQYF	TRBJ2-3	TRBV10-3	17	TRBD2	many
TGTGCCAGCAGTCACTCGCTTAGCGGGAGGGAAGCTTTCTACGAGCAGTACTTC	CASSHSLSGREAFYEQYF	TRBJ2-7	TRBV6-2/TRBV6-3	18	TRBD2	NA
TGTGCCAGCAGCCTATTTCCTTCAGGGGTAGGGAACACTGAAGCTTTCTTT	CASSLFPSGVGNTEAFF	TRBJ1-1	TRBV7-6	17	NA	NA
TGTGCCAGCAGCTTAGCTAGCGGGGGGGACACAGATACGCAGTATTTT	CASSLASGGDTDTQYF	TRBJ2-3	TRBV7-9	16	TRBD2	many
TGTGCCAGCAGCTTTTCTGACAGGGTACAAGAGACCCAGTACTTC	CASSFSDRVQETQYF	TRBJ2-5	TRBV7-9	15	TRBD1	many
TGTGCCATCAGTGAGGTCCTAGCGGGGGAAGTACTCTCCTACGAGCAGTACTTC	CAISEVLAGEVLSYEQYF	TRBJ2-7	TRBV10-3	18	TRBD2	many
TGTGCCACCAGTGACCGGGGACAGGGGGCGAATCCAGTGGGAAACACCATATATTTT	CATSDRGQGANPVGNTIYF	TRBJ1-3	TRBV24-1	19	TRBD1	once
TGCAGTGCCCCACACCCGAACTACAATGAGCAGTTCTTC	CSAPHPNYNEQFF	TRBJ2-1	TRBV20-1	13	NA	many
TGTGCCAGTAGTATCCAAATGGCGGTTAGCTCTGGAAACACCTTC	CASSIQMAVSSGNTF	TRBJ1-2	TRBV19	15	NA	NA
TGTGCCAGCAGCATCGGGACGGTGAGCAATCAGCCCCAGCATTTT	CASSIGTVSNQPQHF	TRBJ1-5	TRBV6-2/TRBV6-3	15	NA	many
TGTGCCAGCAGTACGGGGACTAGCGGGTACACAGATACGCAGTATTTT	CASSTGTSGYTDTQYF	TRBJ2-3	TRBV2	16	TRBD2	many
TGTGCCACCAGTGATTCTAGCGGGAGGGCCCCCGGTGGCACCGGGGAGCTGCTTTTT	CATSDSSGRAPGGTGELLF	TRBJ2-2	TRBV10-3	19	TRBD2	NA
TGTGCCAGCAGTCTACCCCGAGGGGGGGGCGGAGAGACCCAGTACTTC	CASSLPRGGGGETQYF	TRBJ2-5	TRBV12-3/TRBV12-4	16	NA	NA
TGTGCCAGCAGCGGACCCTTCCCGGGGCCCAATGAGCAGTTCTTC	CASSGPFPGPNEQFF	TRBJ2-1	TRBV9	15	NA	many
TGTGCCAGCAGCCAAGGTCCCCCTAGCGGTTTAACCTACGAGCAGTACTTC	CASSQGPPSGLTYEQYF	TRBJ2-7	TRBV4-2	17	TRBD2	many
TGTGCCAGTAGTATAGTTGGAGGCCCAGGAACCTACGAGCAGTACTTC	CASSIVGGPGTYEQYF	TRBJ2-7	TRBV19	16	NA	many
TGTGCCAGCAACGAATTTGGTAGCGGGAATGAGCAGTTCTTC	CASNEFGSGNEQFF	TRBJ2-1	TRBV25-1	14	TRBD2	many
TGTGCCACCAGTGACTCCTATCGGGGACAGGCTTCGAGGGGCTACACCTTC	CATSDSYRGQASRGYTF	TRBJ1-2	TRBV24-1	17	TRBD1	many
TGTGCCTGGAGTATGGGAGAAAAACTGTTTTTT	CAWSMGEKLFF	TRBJ1-4	TRBV30	11	NA	many
TGTGCCAGCAGTTACCGGGGGGATGCTCTTGGCTACACCTTC	CASSYRGDALGYTF	TRBJ1-2	TRBV12-3/TRBV12-4	14	NA	NA
TGCAGCTTAATGGGACAGGACTACGAGCAGTACTTC	CSLMGQDYEQYF	TRBJ2-7	TRBV29-1	12	TRBD1	NA
TGTGCCAGCAGCTCGGGACAGGGGGATCAGCCCCAGCATTTT	CASSSGQGDQPQHF	TRBJ1-5	TRBV3-1	14	TRBD1	NA
TGTGCCAGCAGCTTAGCCGGGACAGGGGGAGAGACCCAGTACTTC	CASSLAGTGGETQYF	TRBJ2-5	TRBV11-1	15	TRBD1	many
TGTGCCATCAGTGAGTCCCCTAGCGGGGGTAGCACAGATACGCAGTATTTT	CAISESPSGGSTDTQYF	TRBJ2-3	TRBV10-3	17	TRBD2	many
TGTGCCAGCAGCTTAGCGGGACCCACAGATACGCAGTATTTT	CASSLAGPTDTQYF	TRBJ2-3	TRBV11-3	14	NA	many
TGTGCCAGCAGCTTAAATCGTGGTCTAGCGCGATACGAGCAGTACTTC	CASSLNRGLARYEQYF	TRBJ2-7	TRBV5-5	16	NA	many
TGTGCCAGCAGTTTAATCGGAAACACCGGGGAGCTGTTTTTT	CASSLIGNTGELFF	TRBJ2-2	TRBV12-3/TRBV12-4	14	NA	many
TGTGCCAGCAGCCTCAGGGAGTTCTCTGGAAACACCATATATTTT	CASSLREFSGNTIYF	TRBJ1-3	TRBV28	15	NA	NA
TGTGCCAGCAGCCCCGGGGAAGCAGATACGCAGTATTTT	CASSPGEADTQYF	TRBJ2-3	TRBV7-6	13	NA	NA
TGCGCCAGCAGCTTGGCGGGGGGACAGGGAACTGAAGCTTTCTTT	CASSLAGGQGTEAFF	TRBJ1-1	TRBV5-1	15	TRBD1	few
TGTGCCTGGAGTGGGTCCCTCTCACGGAACACCATATATTTT	CAWSGSLSRNTIYF	TRBJ1-3	TRBV30	14	NA	many
TGTGCCATCAGCACACCCCGGACAGGGGTTTTCTTCTCGAACACCGGGGAGCTGTTTTTT	CAISTPRTGVFFSNTGELFF	TRBJ2-2	TRBV10-3	20	TRBD1	many
TGTGCCAGCAGTGAAGCATTGGCCCTAAGCAATCAGCCCCAGCATTTT	CASSEALALSNQPQHF	TRBJ1-5	TRBV6-1	16	NA	many
TGTGCCAGCAGTCACTCCGCTTTGGCTAGCGGGAGTATCGAGCAGTACTTC	CASSHSALASGSIEQYF	TRBJ2-7	TRBV6-5	17	TRBD2	NA
TGTGCCAGCAGCAGTGGACAGGGGGGTTTAACTAATGAAAAACTGTTTTTT	CASSSGQGGLTNEKLFF	TRBJ1-4	TRBV7-9	17	TRBD1	NA
TGTGCCAGCAGCCAAGAACGTTGGGGGACCCAGTACTTC	CASSQERWGTQYF	TRBJ2-5	TRBV14	13	NA	many
TGTGCCAGCAGCTTTACGGAGGGGGTTAGGGAAAAACTGTTTTTT	CASSFTEGVREKLFF	TRBJ1-4	TRBV7-3	15	NA	NA
TGTGCCAGCAGCTCACCAGGGGTCAATCAGCCCCAGCATTTT	CASSSPGVNQPQHF	TRBJ1-5	TRBV13	14	NA	few
TGTGCCAGCAGCTTAAGGGCAGGGTGGGAGACCCAGTACTTC	CASSLRAGWETQYF	TRBJ2-5	TRBV7-2	14	NA	many
TGTGCCAGCAGTTTAGGTCCGGGACCCAATCAGCCCCAGCATTTT	CASSLGPGPNQPQHF	TRBJ1-5	TRBV12-3/TRBV12-4	15	NA	many
TGCAGTACTGTAGCGGGAGAGGTTGAGCAGTTCTTC	CSTVAGEVEQFF	TRBJ2-1	TRBV20-1	12	TRBD2	NA
TGTGCCAGCAGCCAAGATTATTCTAGCGGGAGTTCACGGGAGCAGTACTTC	CASSQDYSSGSSREQYF	TRBJ2-7	TRBV4-2	17	TRBD2	many
TGTGCCAGCAGTCACGGACAGGGGGGGGAGACCCAGTACTTC	CASSHGQGGETQYF	TRBJ2-5	TRBV6-5	14	TRBD1	few
TGTGCCAGTAGTAGGGTGGGGGGCCAGAATGAGCAGTTCTTC	CASSRVGGQNEQFF	TRBJ2-1	TRBV19	14	NA	NA
TGTGCCAGCAGTGCCCCCGTTGACGGAGCCTACGAGCAGTACTTC	CASSAPVDGAYEQYF	TRBJ2-7	TRBV12-3/TRBV12-4	15	NA	many
TGTGCCAGCAGCCCCCGCACAGATACGCAGTATTTT	CASSPRTDTQYF	TRBJ2-3	TRBV7-2	12	NA	many
TGTGCCATCAGTGGGATTCGGGGAGCCTACGAGCAGTACTTC	CAISGIRGAYEQYF	TRBJ2-7	TRBV10-3	14	NA	many
TGTGCCAGCAGTGAAGGGACAGGCTATGGCTACACCTTC	CASSEGTGYGYTF	TRBJ1-2	TRBV25-1	13	TRBD1	many